This is a list of T cell receptor beta chains from one sample in a study of PD-L1 blockade in urothelial cancer. Some clones are missing from TCRdb's copy, which holds only in-frame ones; the method was immunoSEQ multiplex PCR. The table has roughly 95,000 clones, 87% seen once. The specimen comprised PBMCs, sampled around atezolizumab (anti-PD-L1) treatment. These receptor sequences come from a man aged 55 to 70 with urothelial cancer. CDR3s include the opening cysteine and the closing phenylalanine or tryptophan. The D gene is left open where the match is weak. The size entry is marked missing in some rows and otherwise reads once, few, many or a size class.

CDR3 protein: CASSPHPGGQGGTQYF
CDR3 DNA: TGTGCCAGCAGCCCTCACCCCGGGGGACAGGGGGGGACCCAGTACTTC
D gene: TRBD1
clone size: .
V gene: TRBV7-9
J gene: TRBJ2-5

CDR3 protein: CASRSGTGSSYEQYF
CDR3 DNA: TGTGCCAGCAGGTCCGGGACAGGGAGCTCCTACGAGCAGTACTTC
D gene: TRBD1
clone size: .
V gene: TRBV6-5
J gene: TRBJ2-7

CDR3 protein: CASSLGTGDFYEQYF
CDR3 DNA: TGTGCCAGCAGCTTAGGAACAGGGGACTTCTACGAGCAGTACTTC
D gene: .
clone size: .
V gene: TRBV11-2
J gene: TRBJ2-7

CDR3 protein: CASSLIGREGYNEQFF
CDR3 DNA: TGTGCCAGCAGCTTAATTGGGCGGGAGGGCTACAATGAGCAGTTCTTC
D gene: TRBD2
clone size: once
V gene: TRBV7-3
J gene: TRBJ2-1

CDR3 protein: CASSSGRVSGNTIYF
CDR3 DNA: TGTGCCAGCAGCTCCGGCAGGGTATCTGGAAACACCATATATTTT
D gene: .
clone size: .
V gene: TRBV5-6
J gene: TRBJ1-3

CDR3 protein: CASSTPRTGRNHQPQHF
CDR3 DNA: TGTGCCAGTAGTACTCCCCGGACAGGGCGGAATCATCAGCCCCAGCATTTT
D gene: TRBD1
clone size: .
V gene: TRBV19
J gene: TRBJ1-5

CDR3 protein: CASSLTLEETQYF
CDR3 DNA: TGTGCCAGCAGCTTAACATTGGAAGAGACCCAGTACTTC
D gene: .
clone size: few
V gene: TRBV11-2
J gene: TRBJ2-5

CDR3 protein: CASRTGGAYQPQHF
CDR3 DNA: TGTGCCAGCAGGACAGGGGGCGCCTACCAGCCCCAGCATTTT
D gene: TRBD1
clone size: .
V gene: TRBV27
J gene: TRBJ1-5

CDR3 protein: CASRPAGTSGIIETQYF
CDR3 DNA: TGTGCCAGCAGACCCGCCGGGACTAGCGGGATTATAGAGACCCAGTACTTC
D gene: TRBD2
clone size: .
V gene: TRBV28
J gene: TRBJ2-5

CDR3 protein: CASSRTGTDQETQYF
CDR3 DNA: TGTGCCAGCAGTCGGACAGGGACGGACCAAGAGACCCAGTACTTC
D gene: TRBD1
clone size: .
V gene: TRBV28
J gene: TRBJ2-5

CDR3 protein: CASSEQGLKGYEQYF
CDR3 DNA: TGTGCCAGCAGCGAACAGGGTCTAAAAGGCTACGAGCAGTACTTC
D gene: .
clone size: .
V gene: TRBV6-6
J gene: TRBJ2-7

CDR3 protein: CASSSARQGEQYF
CDR3 DNA: TGTGCCAGCAGCAGCGCGAGGCAGGGCGAGCAGTACTTC
D gene: .
clone size: few
V gene: TRBV11-3
J gene: TRBJ2-7

CDR3 protein: CAIASGVNSPLHF
CDR3 DNA: TGTGCCATCGCATCGGGGGTCAATTCACCCCTCCACTTT
D gene: .
clone size: few
V gene: TRBV6-6
J gene: TRBJ1-6

CDR3 protein: CASSPPGPGELFF
CDR3 DNA: TGTGCCAGCAGTCCCCCAGGCCCCGGGGAGCTGTTTTTT
D gene: .
clone size: .
V gene: TRBV6-5
J gene: TRBJ2-2

CDR3 protein: CASTRTGNTGELFF
CDR3 DNA: TGCGCCAGCACCCGGACAGGGAACACCGGGGAGCTGTTTTTT
D gene: TRBD1
clone size: .
V gene: TRBV5-1
J gene: TRBJ2-2

CDR3 protein: CASSEGTGVYGYTF
CDR3 DNA: TGTGCCAGCAGCGAGGGGACAGGGGTATATGGCTACACCTTC
D gene: TRBD1
clone size: .
V gene: TRBV6-1
J gene: TRBJ1-2

CDR3 protein: CASPGRGTYNEQFF
CDR3 DNA: TGCGCCAGCCCCGGGAGGGGGACGTACAATGAGCAGTTCTTC
D gene: TRBD2
clone size: .
V gene: TRBV4-3
J gene: TRBJ2-1

CDR3 protein: CASSIVEGTQYF
CDR3 DNA: TGTGCCAGTAGTATAGTGGAGGGTACGCAGTATTTT
D gene: .
clone size: few
V gene: TRBV19
J gene: TRBJ2-3

CDR3 protein: CAISLAGAETQYF
CDR3 DNA: TGTGCCATCTCACTAGCGGGAGCAGAGACCCAGTACTTC
D gene: TRBD2
clone size: .
V gene: TRBV10-3
J gene: TRBJ2-5

CDR3 protein: CASSSWGVNTEAFF
CDR3 DNA: TGCGCCAGCAGCTCCTGGGGGGTCAACACTGAAGCTTTCTTT
D gene: .
clone size: .
V gene: TRBV5-1
J gene: TRBJ1-1

CDR3 protein: CASSKWGQGSNEQFF
CDR3 DNA: .
D gene: .
clone size: few
V gene: TRBV21-1
J gene: TRBJ2-1

CDR3 protein: CASSPEGAGTDTQYF
CDR3 DNA: TGTGCCAGCAGTCCCGAGGGAGCGGGCACAGATACGCAGTATTTT
D gene: .
clone size: .
V gene: TRBV28
J gene: TRBJ2-3

CDR3 protein: CASSSTGTGLHEQYF
CDR3 DNA: TGTGCCAGCAGCTCCACGGGGACTGGACTCCACGAGCAGTACTTC
D gene: .
clone size: .
V gene: TRBV11-3
J gene: TRBJ2-7

CDR3 protein: CASSPLAGIGEQYF
CDR3 DNA: TGCGCCAGCAGCCCACTAGCGGGAATAGGGGAGCAGTACTTC
D gene: TRBD2
clone size: .
V gene: TRBV5-1
J gene: TRBJ2-7

CDR3 protein: CASSTGKTGGDEQYF
CDR3 DNA: TGCGCCAGCAGCACCGGAAAGACAGGGGGCGACGAGCAGTACTTC
D gene: TRBD1
clone size: .
V gene: TRBV5-1
J gene: TRBJ2-7

CDR3 protein: CASSLAGGLGKTEAFF
CDR3 DNA: TGCGCCAGCAGCTTGGCGGGAGGGCTAGGGAAGACTGAAGCTTTCTTT
D gene: .
clone size: .
V gene: TRBV5-1
J gene: TRBJ1-1

CDR3 protein: CSVDGTSGAQETQYF
CDR3 DNA: TGCAGCGTTGATGGGACTAGCGGGGCACAAGAGACCCAGTACTTC
D gene: TRBD2
clone size: .
V gene: TRBV29-1
J gene: TRBJ2-5

CDR3 protein: CASSLDSIGREQYF
CDR3 DNA: TGTGCCAGCAGCCTCGACAGCATCGGTCGCGAGCAGTACTTC
D gene: .
clone size: few
V gene: TRBV7-9
J gene: TRBJ2-7

CDR3 protein: CASSTGSYNSPLHF
CDR3 DNA: TGTGCCAGCAGCACAGGGTCCTATAATTCACCCCTCCACTTT
D gene: .
clone size: once
V gene: TRBV27
J gene: TRBJ1-6

CDR3 protein: CASSPGTGAYNEQFF
CDR3 DNA: TGTGCCAGCAGCCCCGGGACAGGGGCGTACAATGAGCAGTTCTTC
D gene: .
clone size: .
V gene: TRBV21-1
J gene: TRBJ2-1

CDR3 protein: CASSPRDSQETQYF
CDR3 DNA: TGTGCCAGCAGTCCCCGGGACAGCCAAGAGACCCAGTACTTC
D gene: TRBD1
clone size: .
V gene: TRBV28
J gene: TRBJ2-5

CDR3 protein: CASSRTGTSVTDTQYF
CDR3 DNA: TGTGCCAGCAGCCGCACCGGGACTAGCGTCACAGATACGCAGTATTTT
D gene: TRBD2
clone size: .
V gene: TRBV4-2
J gene: TRBJ2-3